The 16 T cell receptor beta chains below were found in one sample sequenced in a study of read filtering for tumor transcriptome and immune sequencing. From roughly 390 ng of RNA, a library with molecular barcoded alpha/delta and beta/gamma adaptors was made. MiXCR was run by TCRdb on the reads, yielding one entry per CDR3 protein. The sample lists 130,000 or so distinct CDR3 sequences, about 12% occurring once. Sequencing used a population of CD138-negative cells sorted from bone marrow. The receptors here all came from a donor over 35 with multiple myeloma.

This clonotype was observed many times. The chain uses TRBV7-2 and TRBJ1-1; no reliable D call. CDR1 and CDR2 from the germline V gene are SGHTA and FQGNSA. The V end was cut by 4 bases, the J end by 10 bases, with 16 bases between. The CDR3 loop spans 13 amino acids. Written as DNA, the CDR3 is TGTGCCAGCAGCTCCCTACCTCCGGCGAGAGCTTTCTTT. It encodes CASSSLPPARAFF.

For this clonotype: This may come from a read error, since a much larger clone is one base off. This chain links TRBV20-1 with TRBJ2-3, with 7 bases lining up with TRBD2. The CDR3 sequence is 14 residues long. The germline V gene has CDR1 DFQATT and CDR2 SNEGSKA (reference sequence). The CDR3 DNA sequence: TGCGGTGCTAGGTTGGTGGGAGGGGCAGATACGCAGTATTTT. It codes for CGARLVGGADTQYF.

At least ten counts were recorded for this clonotype. V usage is TRBV30 and J usage is TRBJ1-1; D is undetermined. Trimming took 3 bases from V and 1 from J, leaving 3 bases between them. CDR3 length: 11 amino acids. Germline CDR1 is GTSNPN and CDR2 is SVGIG (reference sequence). Here the CDR3 reads CAWRANTEAFF. The CDR3 nucleotides are TGTGCCTGGAGAGCGAACACTGAAGCTTTCTTT.

The gene calls are TRBV11-2 and TRBJ2-1; D is possibly TRBD1 or TRBD2 (6 bases each). Trimming shortened V by 7 bases and J by 2 bases, and 15 bases separated the two germline ends. The CDR3 spans 15 residues. The V gene's germline CDR1 is SGHAT and CDR2 FQNNGV. CDR3 sequence: CASIVGGGTYNEQFF. CDR3 DNA: TGTGCCAGCATCGTCGGAGGGGGAACCTACAATGAGCAGTTCTTC.

As concerns this clonotype: This sequence is one base from a far larger clone and is likely a read error. The CDR3 DNA is TGTGCCAGCAAAAGGGGGAGGGGTAGTTGGAATGAGCAGGTCTTC. Translation gives CASKRGRGSWNEQVF. This chain links TRBV11-2 with TRBJ2-1; D is perhaps TRBD2 (7 bases). This CDR3 region has 15 residues. Germline assignment: CDR1 SGHAT and CDR2 FQNNGV.

The J gene is TRBJ2-5, the V gene TRBV4-1; the match to TRBD2 covers 9 bases. In germline, CDR1 is MGHRA, CDR2 YSYEKL. This CDR3 region has 13 residues. After removal of 5 bases from V and 4 bases from J, the junction contained 2 bases not matched to a gene. The CDR3 DNA sequence: TGCGCCAGCAGCATGACTAGCGGAGAGACCCAGTACTTC. Amino acid sequence: CASSMTSGETQYF.

To note about this clonotype: A much more abundant neighbour one base away suggests this may be a read error. The chain uses TRBV29-1 and TRBJ1-1; D remains ambiguous. The CDR3 extends over 15 amino acids. Germline CDR1 SQVTM, CDR2 ANQGSEA. V dropped 3 bases and J dropped 0 bases, with 14 bases sitting between them. The CDR3 DNA sequence: TGCAGCGTTGATGCGGGGTTTACCATGAACACTGAAGCTTTCTTT. Encoded protein: CSVDAGFTMNTEAFF. Variable domain in full (rest from reference TRBV29-1 and TRBJ1-1): SAVISQKPSRDICQRGTSLTIQCQVDSQVTMMFWYRQQPGQSLTLIATANQGSEATYESGFVIDKFPISRPNLTFSTLTVSNMSPEDSSIYLCSVDAGFTMNTEAFFGQGTRLTVV.

In this sample, this clonotype turned up many times. This sequence joins TRBV7-9 and TRBJ2-1; the match to TRBD2 covers 13 bases. The CDR3 spans 15 residues. V shed 4 bases, J shed 8 bases, and the junction held 5 bases outside the gene matches. Germline loops: CDR1 SEHNR, CDR2 FQNEAQ (reference sequence). The CDR3 DNA follows: TGTGCCAGCAGCTCCGGACTAGCGGGAGCTGATGAGCAGTTCTTC. It yields the protein CASSSGLAGADEQFF.

This clonotype appeared many times. The rearrangement joins TRBV7-9 to TRBJ1-1; tentative D call: TRBD1 (5 bases). The germline V gene has CDR1 SEHNR and CDR2 FQNEAQ (reference sequence). This CDR3 region has 12 residues. Trimming took 7 bases from V and 4 from J, leaving 10 bases between them. CDR3 protein: CASTRGSTEAFF. CDR3 DNA sequence: TGTGCCAGCACCCGGGGGAGCACTGAAGCTTTCTTT.

This clonotype was found many times. The V call is TRBV7-9, the J call TRBJ1-1; unclear D gene. Trimming removed 5 bases from V and 5 bases from J, with 12 bases in between. Per germline, CDR1 SEHNR and CDR2 FQNEAQ (reference sequence). The CDR3 has 13 residues. The CDR3 DNA is TGTGCCAGCAGCGCGAAACCGGGGACTGAAGCTTTCTTT. It yields the protein CASSAKPGTEAFF.

This clonotype showed up just a few times. Sequence at one end of the junction differs from germline and may be a read error. The rearrangement joins TRBV4-1 to TRBJ2-4, with D uncertain. The CDR3 has 14 residues. Germline CDR1 MGHRA, CDR2 YSYEKL. The CDR3 DNA reads as TGCGCCAGCAGTCAAGGAACAGTGAAAAACATTCAGTACTTC. Translating gives CASSQGTVKNIQYF.

This clonotype appeared once. A clone one base away is much larger, so this may be a read error. This chain links TRBV27 with TRBJ1-5; D ambiguous. The CDR3 has 14 amino acids. Per germline, CDR1 MNHEY and CDR2 SMNVEV (reference sequence). The CDR3 here is CASSLYEGNRPQHF. CDR3 DNA sequence: TGTGCCAGCAGTTTATACGAAGGGAATCGGCCCCAGCATTTT.

Concerning this clonotype itself: A much larger clonotype is one base distant, so this may be a read error. This chain joins TRBV5-1 and TRBJ2-1, with 9 bases fitting TRBD2. In germline, CDR1 is SGHRS, CDR2 YFSETQ. This CDR3 is 20 amino acids long. CDR3 amino acids: CASSPGLLAGSGSSYKEQFF. CDR3 coding DNA: TGCGCCAGCAGCCCCGGACTCCTAGCGGGATCGGGGAGCTCCTACAAGGAGCAGTTCTTC.

This clonotype was found many times. J is TRBJ1-1 and V is TRBV11-2; no reliable D call. V lost 0 bases and J 0 bases, leaving 8 bases between the germline ends. The germline V gene has CDR1 SGHAT and CDR2 FQNNGV. The CDR3 length is 15 residues. The CDR3 region has the DNA TGTGCCAGCAGCTTAGATAACCGCCTGAACACTGAAGCTTTCTTT. Translation gives CASSLDNRLNTEAFF. The full variable domain, completed using reference TRBV11-2 and TRBJ1-1, is EAGVAQSPRYKIIEKRQSVAFWCNPISGHATLYWYQQILGQGPKLLIQFQNNGVVDDSQLPKDRFSAERLKGVDSTLKIQPAKLEDSAVYLCASSLDNRLNTEAFFGQGTRLTVV.

This clonotype was detected ten times or more. This chain uses TRBV19 with TRBJ2-7, with 7 bases fitting TRBD1. The CDR3 is 15 amino acids. V shed 2 bases and J 2 bases; nucleotides not matched to a gene: 6. Per the germline V gene, CDR1 is LNHDA and CDR2 is SQIVND (reference sequence). In DNA form, the CDR3 reads TGTGCCAGTAGTATAAGGGACAGCTCTACCTACGAGCAGTACTTC. It codes for CASSIRDSSTYEQYF. The whole variable domain, filled in from reference TRBV19 and TRBJ2-7, reads DGGITQSPKYLFRKEGQNVTLSCEQNLNHDAMYWYRQDPGQGLRLIYYSQIVNDFQKGDIAEGYSVSREKKESFPLTVTSAQKNPTAFYLCASSIRDSSTYEQYFGPGTRLTVT.

Concerning this clonotype: This likely came from a read error, as a far larger clone is one base away. This chain links TRBV5-8 with TRBJ2-7; TRBD2 matches at 7 bases. Unmatched junction bases numbered 20, after V lost 4 bases and J lost 7 bases. Germline CDR1 and CDR2: SGHTS and YDEGEE. This CDR3 spans 17 amino acids. Here the CDR3 reads CASSGARDGLEANEQYF. CDR3 in DNA: TGTGCCAGCAGCGGGGCCCGTGATGGACTAGAGGCCAATGAGCAGTACTTC.